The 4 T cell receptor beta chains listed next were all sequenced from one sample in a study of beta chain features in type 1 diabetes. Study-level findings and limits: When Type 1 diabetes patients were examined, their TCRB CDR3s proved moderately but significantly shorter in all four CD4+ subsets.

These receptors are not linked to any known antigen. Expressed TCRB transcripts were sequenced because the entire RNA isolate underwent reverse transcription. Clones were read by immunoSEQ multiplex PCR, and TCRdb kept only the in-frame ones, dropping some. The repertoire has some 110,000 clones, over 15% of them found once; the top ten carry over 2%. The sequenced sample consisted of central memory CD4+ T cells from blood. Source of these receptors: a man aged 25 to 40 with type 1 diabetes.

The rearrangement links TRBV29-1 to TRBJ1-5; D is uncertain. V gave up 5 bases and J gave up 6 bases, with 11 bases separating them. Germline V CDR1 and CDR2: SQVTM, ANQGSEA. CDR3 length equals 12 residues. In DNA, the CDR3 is TGCAGCGTTTCGGATCCTCTTCAGCCCCAGCATTTT. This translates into CSVSDPLQPQHF. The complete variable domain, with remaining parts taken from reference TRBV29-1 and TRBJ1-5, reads SAVISQKPSRDICQRGTSLTIQCQVDSQVTMMFWYRQQPGQSLTLIATANQGSEATYESGFVIDKFPISRPNLTFSTLTVSNMSPEDSSIYLCSVSDPLQPQHFGDGTRLSIL.

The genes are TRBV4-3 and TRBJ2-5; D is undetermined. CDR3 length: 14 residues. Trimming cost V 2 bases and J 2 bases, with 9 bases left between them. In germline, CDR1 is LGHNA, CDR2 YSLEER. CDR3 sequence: CASSQSLLQETQYF. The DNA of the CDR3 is TGCGCCAGCAGCCAATCCCTCCTACAAGAGACCCAGTACTTC.

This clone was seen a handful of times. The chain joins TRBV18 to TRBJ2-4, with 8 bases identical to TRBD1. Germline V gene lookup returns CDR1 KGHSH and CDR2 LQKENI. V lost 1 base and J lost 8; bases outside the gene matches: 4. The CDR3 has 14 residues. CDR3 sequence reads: CASSPLTGADIQYF. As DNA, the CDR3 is TGTGCCAGCTCACCACTGACAGGGGCGGACATTCAGTACTTC. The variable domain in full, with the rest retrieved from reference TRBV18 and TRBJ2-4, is NAGVMQNPRHLVRRRGQEARLRCSPMKGHSHVYWYRQLPEEGLKFMVYLQKENIIDESGMPKERFSAEFPKEGPSILRIQQVVRGDSAAYFCASSPLTGADIQYFGAGTRLSVL.

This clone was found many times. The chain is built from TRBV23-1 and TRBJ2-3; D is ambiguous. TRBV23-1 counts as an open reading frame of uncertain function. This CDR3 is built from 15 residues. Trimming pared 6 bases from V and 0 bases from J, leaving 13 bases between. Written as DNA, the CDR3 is TGCGCCAGCAGCGCTTTCAGAAGAAGCACAGATACGCAGTATTTT. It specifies CASSAFRRSTDTQYF.